This T cell receptor (beta chain) was recorded in a study of shared clonotypes between healthy human individuals. V lost 0 bases, J lost 4 bases, and 7 bases lay in between. This CDR3 contains 13 residues. The germline V gene encodes CDR1 MDHEN and CDR2 SYDVKM. The assay was immunoSEQ multiplex PCR, and TCRdb's table has in-frame clones only and misses some. This sample has around 560,000 clones, with approximately 95% found just once. CD45RO-negative CD8 cells positively selected for CCR7 made up the naive population, which excluded terminally differentiated effector memory CD45RA+ cells. This chain uses TRBV28 with TRBJ2-7; D is undetermined. This sequence originates from a woman in her 30s in good health. Material: naive CD8+ T cells sorted from blood. The CDR3 loop reads CASSLWEAYEQYF. In DNA form, the CDR3 reads TGTGCCAGCAGTTTATGGGAAGCTTACGAGCAGTACTTC.